These 26 T cell receptor beta chains came from one sample sequenced in a study of T cell responses to AZD1222 COVID-19 vaccine. Sequencing was performed with immunoSEQ multiplex PCR; in TCRdb, only in-frame clones are kept and a portion is missing. The table records approximately 110,000 clones, approximately 88% of them present only once. The sequences come from peripheral blood, collected 28 days after the second AZD1222 dose. The receptor set was obtained from an adult who received the AZD1222 COVID-19 vaccine.

In its sample, this clone was seen many times. The chain uses TRBV11-3 and TRBJ2-2; D uncertain. The V end lost 5 bases, the J end lost 0 bases, and 1 base lay between the germline ends. Germline CDR1 SGHNT, CDR2 YENEEA. The CDR3 is made up of 12 amino acids. CDR3 protein: CASSPNTGELFF. The CDR3, as DNA: TGTGCCAGCAGCCCGAACACCGGGGAGCTGTTTTTT.

The chain combines TRBV19 with TRBJ2-1; TRBD1 agrees at 7 bases. The CDR3 extends over 16 amino acids. Unmatched junction bases numbered 6, after V lost 4 bases and J lost 0 bases. Germline CDR1 LNHDA, CDR2 SQIVND (reference sequence). The CDR3, as DNA: TGTGCCAGTAGTACCTCGGACAGGAGCTCCTACAATGAGCAGTTCTTC. It encodes CASSTSDRSSYNEQFF.

The chain has TRBV11-2 and TRBJ1-2, with a weak D call TRBD1 (5 bases). Between the trimmed V and J ends, which lost 5 bases and 4 bases, there was a span of 14 bases. This CDR3 contains 14 residues. Germline CDR1 reads SGHAT; CDR2 reads FQNNGV. DNA of the CDR3: TGTGCCAGCAGCCTACTTGGGGGGTCCTATGGCTACACCTTC. This gives the protein CASSLLGGSYGYTF.

The V and J genes are TRBV6-1 and TRBJ2-1, with a possible D match to TRBD1 (6 bases). Germline V gives CDR1 MNHNS, CDR2 SASEGT. The CDR3 runs 13 residues. The V end was cut by 3 bases, the J end by 6 bases, with 9 bases between. The DNA for the CDR3 is TGTGCCAGCAGTGATCAGGGGCTCAATGAGCAGTTCTTC. Encoded protein: CASSDQGLNEQFF.

The rearrangement joins TRBV27 to TRBJ1-2, with D perhaps TRBD1 (6 bases). V gave up 7 bases and J gave up 3 bases, with 12 bases separating them. Germline lookup yields CDR1 MNHEY and CDR2 SMNVEV (reference sequence). This CDR3 spans 13 amino acids. This CDR3 is CASMSGDHYGYTF. DNA of the CDR3: TGTGCCAGCATGTCAGGGGATCACTATGGCTACACCTTC.

The chain employs TRBV3-1 (or the pseudogene TRBV3-2) and TRBJ1-6; D uncertain. Between the trimmed V and J ends, which lost 3 bases and 8 bases, there was a span of 8 bases. The CDR3 covers 13 residues. Germline loops: CDR1 LGHDT, CDR2 YNNKEL (reference sequence). DNA of the CDR3: TGTGCCAGCAGCCAGGGGTGGGATTCACCCCTCCACTTT. Protein: CASSQGWDSPLHF.

This sequence joins TRBV3-1 (or the pseudogene TRBV3-2) and TRBJ2-1; D might be TRBD1 or TRBD2, each matching 5 bases. The ends were cut back, 0 bases at V and 6 bases at J, with 12 bases in the middle. Germline V gene lookup returns CDR1 LGHDT and CDR2 YNNKEL (reference sequence). The length of the CDR3 is 15 residues. The CDR3 bases are TGTGCCAGCAGCCAAGACGCTGGGACCTCCAATGAGCAGTTCTTC. Amino acid sequence: CASSQDAGTSNEQFF.

This clone has more than one count but fewer than ten. The chain combines TRBV7-9 with TRBJ2-1; 14 bases map to TRBD2. There are 18 residues in the CDR3. In germline, CDR1 is SEHNR, CDR2 FQNEAQ (reference sequence). V gave up 10 bases and J gave up 3 bases; unmatched junction bases: 14. The CDR3 region is CAILRLAGGPRSYNEQFF. CDR3 DNA: TGTGCCATCCTGAGACTAGCGGGGGGGCCGAGAAGCTACAATGAGCAGTTCTTC.

The chain employs TRBV4-3 and TRBJ1-6; D gene ambiguous. Germline V lookup: CDR1 LGHNA, CDR2 YSLEER. V was clipped by 1 base and J by 13 bases, with 14 bases between them. The CDR3 covers 14 residues. In DNA, the CDR3 is TGCGCCAGCAGCCAAGTCGGAGAGGAGTGGCCCCTCCACTTT. This encodes CASSQVGEEWPLHF.

This chain links TRBV5-5 with TRBJ2-1; possible D gene TRBD2, 5 bases. The germline V gene encodes CDR1 SGHKS and CDR2 YYEKEE (reference sequence). The V and J ends lost 3 bases and 6 bases respectively, with 19 bases between them. This CDR3 has 16 amino acids. The CDR3 region has the DNA TGTGCCAGCAGCTGGGGAGTAGGGCAGGTAGTCAATGAGCAGTTCTTC. It encodes CASSWGVGQVVNEQFF.

A single count supports this clone. This chain connects TRBV11-2 to TRBJ1-1; maybe TRBD1 (6 bases). The germline V and J ends were trimmed by 3 bases and 5 bases, with 10 bases remaining between them. CDR3 length: 13 residues. Germline assignment: CDR1 SGHAT and CDR2 FQNNGV. CDR3: CASSFTGLTEAFF. The CDR3 bases are TGTGCCAGCAGCTTCACAGGGCTAACTGAAGCTTTCTTT.

CDR3 in DNA: TGTGCCAGCAGTAACAGGGGGGAGACCCAGTACTTC. Translated, it gives CASSNRGETQYF. The V call is TRBV6-2 or TRBV6-3, the J call TRBJ2-5, with 8 bases that match TRBD1. The CDR3 contains 12 residues. Germline values: CDR1 MNHEY, CDR2 SVGEGT. The ends lost 5 bases at V and 5 bases at J; junction bases unmatched: 1.

J is TRBJ2-3 and V is TRBV5-4, with D possibly TRBD1 on 6 matching bases. This CDR3 region has 14 residues. Trimming cost V 9 bases and J 5 bases, with 19 bases left between them. From germline, CDR1 is SGHNT and CDR2 YYREEE (reference sequence). The CDR3 DNA is TGTGCCATCTCAGGCAGGGGCGCGAGAGATACGCAGTATTTT. Its translation: CAISGRGARDTQYF.

The genes are TRBV6-2 or TRBV6-3 and TRBJ2-1; 8 bases map to TRBD2. The V and J ends lost 3 bases and 9 bases, in that order; junction bases with no gene match: 7. The germline gives CDR1 MNHEY, CDR2 SVGEGT. CDR3 length: 14 amino acids. The CDR3 protein is CASSYLAGGIEQFF. DNA of the CDR3: TGTGCCAGCAGTTATCTGGCGGGGGGCATTGAGCAGTTCTTC.

The chain couples TRBV7-2 to TRBJ2-5; 15 nucleotides match TRBD2. This CDR3 contains 17 residues. CDR1 SGHTA and CDR2 FQGNSA come from the germline V gene. V lost 5 bases to trimming and J lost 1 base; unmatched junction nucleotides: 5. CDR3 coding DNA: TGTGCCAGCAGCAAAGGACTAGCGGGGGGGTCCCAAGAGACCCAGTACTTC. This translates into CASSKGLAGGSQETQYF.

The chain couples TRBV5-1 to TRBJ2-5; D remains ambiguous. This CDR3 is built from 15 residues. CDR1 is SGHRS, CDR2 YFSETQ, per germline. With 2 bases removed from V and 1 base from J, the gap between germline ends came to 12 bases. This CDR3 is CASSFSFPVQETQYF. For the CDR3, the DNA is TGCGCCAGCAGCTTCTCTTTCCCAGTCCAAGAGACCCAGTACTTC.

CDR3 bases: TGTGCCAGCAGGTCAGGGTCATCACCCCTCCACTTT. Its protein is CASRSGSSPLHF. This chain joins TRBV28 and TRBJ1-6; a weak D match, TRBD1 (5 bases). Germline CDR1 reads MDHEN; CDR2 reads SYDVKM. The CDR3 contains 12 residues. V was clipped by 6 bases and J by 10 bases, with 10 bases between them.

The chain employs TRBV21-1 and TRBJ1-5. TRBV21-1 is a recognized pseudogene. The CDR3 runs 17 residues. The DNA of the CDR3 is TGTGCCAGCAGCGTCCCGGGGCCCCGACATAGCAATCAGCCCCAGCATTTT. It translates to CASSVPGPRHSNQPQHF.

The rearrangement uses TRBV6-5 and TRBJ1-1; D ambiguous. V gave up 8 bases and J gave up 2 bases, with 15 bases separating them. The CDR3 runs to 14 residues. From germline, CDR1 is MNHEY and CDR2 SVGAGI. The CDR3 bases are TGTGCCAGCCCTCCGACGGGGATAAACACTGAAGCTTTCTTT. The encoded protein is CASPPTGINTEAFF.

The chain carries TRBV5-1 and TRBJ2-1; TRBD1 agrees at 8 bases. The junction had 2 bases not matched to a gene; V was cut back by 4 bases and J by 5 bases. CDR3 size: 13 residues. The germline gives CDR1 SGHRS, CDR2 YFSETQ. The CDR3 DNA sequence: TGCGCCAGCAGCCGACAGGGGAACAATGAGCAGTTCTTC. Its protein is CASSRQGNNEQFF.

The chain links TRBV11-2 to TRBJ1-1, with D possibly matching TRBD1 (5 bases). Between the trimmed V and J ends, which lost 6 bases and 1 base, there was a span of 18 bases. This CDR3 is 16 amino acids long. CDR1 is SGHAT and CDR2 is FQNNGV in the germline V gene. CDR3 sequence reads: CASSRREPGRNTEAFF. Written as DNA, the CDR3 is TGTGCCAGCAGTCGACGTGAACCGGGACGGAACACTGAAGCTTTCTTT.

This sequence joins TRBV5-6 and TRBJ2-1; TRBD1 matches 7 bases. Germline V gives CDR1 SGHDT, CDR2 YYEEEE. This CDR3 spans 15 amino acids. Trimming removed 3 bases from V and 2 bases from J; junction bases left unmatched: 5. CDR3 in amino acids: CASSSGQVAYNEQFF. The CDR3, as DNA: TGTGCCAGCAGCTCCGGACAGGTCGCCTACAATGAGCAGTTCTTC.

The rearrangement joins TRBV6-4 to TRBJ2-2; D gene ambiguous. Germline V gives CDR1 MRHNA, CDR2 SNTAGT. This CDR3 has 13 residues. V was cut by 4 bases and J by 4 bases, with 7 bases left in between. CDR3 region: CASSVGSTGELFF. In DNA form, the CDR3 reads TGTGCCAGCAGTGTTGGGTCCACCGGGGAGCTGTTTTTT.

The table lists this clone with a few counts. The chain employs TRBV18 and TRBJ2-1; 11 bases line up with TRBD2. CDR1 and CDR2 from the germline V gene are KGHSH and LQKENI. The trim removed 3 bases at V and 7 bases at J, leaving 8 bases unmatched. The CDR3 runs 16 residues. DNA for the CDR3: TGTGCCAGCTCACCGCAGCTAGCGGGGGGAAAAAATGAGCAGTTCTTC. Translating gives CASSPQLAGGKNEQFF. Full variable domain (missing parts from reference TRBV18 and TRBJ2-1): NAGVMQNPRHLVRRRGQEARLRCSPMKGHSHVYWYRQLPEEGLKFMVYLQKENIIDESGMPKERFSAEFPKEGPSILRIQQVVRGDSAAYFCASSPQLAGGKNEQFFGPGTRLTVL.

This clone was recorded a few times. The chain combines TRBV5-1 with TRBJ2-1, with 11 positions matching TRBD2. Germline V CDR1 and CDR2: SGHRS, YFSETQ. This CDR3 contains 14 residues. V was clipped by 6 bases and J by 3 bases; unmatched bases: 2. The DNA for the CDR3 is TGCGCCAGCAACCTAGCGGGGGGCTACAATGAGCAGTTCTTC. Its protein is CASNLAGGYNEQFF. The full variable domain, its missing parts supplied by reference TRBV5-1 and TRBJ2-1, is KAGVTQTPRYLIKTRGQQVTLSCSPISGHRSVSWYQQTPGQGLQFLFEYFSETQRNKGNFPGRFSGRQFSNSRSEMNVSTLELGDSALYLCASNLAGGYNEQFFGPGTRLTVL.

The V gene is TRBV6-5, the J gene TRBJ2-7, with D perhaps being TRBD1 or TRBD2 (5 bases each). The germline V gene has CDR1 MNHEY and CDR2 SVGAGI. The CDR3 consists of 12 residues. Deletions cut 8 bases from V and 0 bases from J, with 8 bases between. The CDR3 sequence is CASSGGSYEQYF. The CDR3, as DNA: TGTGCCAGCTCTGGGGGCTCCTACGAGCAGTACTTC.